These 28 T cell receptor beta chains originate from one sample sequenced in a study of T cells after yellow fever vaccination. TCRdb itself ran the 5' RACE reads through MiXCR, one entry per CDR3 protein. In the table there are a few hundred thousand distinct CDR3 sequences, 15% to 20% of which are singletons. Sequencing used PBMCs, obtained before the yellow fever booster vaccination. The receptors here all came from a man aged 18 to 30 who received the YFV17D yellow fever vaccine.

This clonotype has more than one count but fewer than ten. This chain uses TRBV20-1 with TRBJ2-1; possibly TRBD1 for D (6 bases). Germline assignment: CDR1 DFQATT and CDR2 SNEGSKA (reference sequence). Trimming took 7 bases from V and 5 from J, leaving 15 bases between them. The CDR3 is 13 amino acids. The CDR3 loop reads CSGHRVINNEQFF. For the CDR3, the DNA is TGCAGTGGACACAGGGTCATTAACAATGAGCAGTTCTTC.

The table lists this clonotype with a few counts. V is TRBV4-1 and J is TRBJ1-1; no reliable D call. The CDR3 contains 17 residues. The V and J ends lost 1 base and 3 bases respectively, with 18 bases between them. Germline V gives CDR1 MGHRA, CDR2 YSYEKL. Here the CDR3 DNA reads TGCGCCAGCAGCCAAGTCGCCCCCCGGGGAAAAGACACTGAAGCTTTCTTT. This sequence encodes CASSQVAPRGKDTEAFF.

The V and J genes are TRBV7-2 and TRBJ2-3; possibly TRBD2 for D (5 bases). Trimming shortened V by 5 bases and J by 10 bases, and 16 bases separated the two germline ends. The CDR3 sequence is 13 residues long. Germline-derived CDR1 and CDR2 are SGHTA and FQGNSA. CDR3 protein: CASSPQLVPAQYF. The CDR3 nucleotides read TGTGCCAGCAGCCCCCAACTAGTCCCTGCGCAGTATTTT.

This chain connects TRBV6-2 or TRBV6-3 to TRBJ1-5; TRBD1 matches at 7 bases. This CDR3 spans 15 amino acids. V lost 2 bases to trimming and J lost 7 bases; unmatched junction nucleotides: 8. CDR1 is MNHEY and CDR2 is SVGEGT in the germline V gene. The CDR3 here is CASSYRTGVKQPQHF. CDR3 DNA: TGTGCCAGCAGTTACCGTACAGGGGTGAAACAGCCCCAGCATTTT.

The chain couples TRBV29-1 to TRBJ1-1; possible D gene TRBD1, 6 bases. Germline lookup yields CDR1 SQVTM and CDR2 ANQGSEA. There are 13 residues in the CDR3. V shed 6 bases and J shed 2 bases, with 13 bases lying between them. The CDR3 region is CSVAGVLNTEAFF. CDR3 coding DNA: TGCAGCGTGGCAGGGGTCTTAAACACTGAAGCTTTCTTT.

As regards this clonotype: This likely comes from a read error, as the CDR3 has no conserved phenylalanine or tryptophan at its end. This sequence joins TRBV7-2 and TRBJ1-1, with D hard to call. Germline assignment: CDR1 SGHTA and CDR2 FQGNSA. CDR3 size: 14 residues. Between the trimmed V and J ends, which lost 7 bases and 1 base, there was a span of 13 bases. The CDR3 protein is CASTPYTTNTEAFL. The CDR3 DNA follows: TGTGCCAGCACCCCTTACACAACGAACACTGAAGCTTTCCTT.

The rearrangement joins TRBV7-9 to TRBJ2-7, with no clear D. The CDR3 contains 13 residues. Trimming stripped 0 bases from V and 4 bases from J, with 7 bases between. Germline assignment: CDR1 SEHNR and CDR2 FQNEAQ (reference sequence). The CDR3 here is CASSLAPGYEQYF. The CDR3 DNA sequence: TGTGCCAGCAGCTTAGCGCCGGGTTACGAGCAGTACTTC.

The V gene is TRBV27, the J gene TRBJ1-6; 7 positions agree with TRBD1. Trimming removed 5 bases from V and 6 bases from J; junction bases left unmatched: 7. The CDR3 loop spans 15 amino acids. CDR1 is MNHEY, CDR2 SMNVEV, per germline (reference sequence). The CDR3 DNA reads as TGTGCCAGCAGTGTATTGACAGGGTTTAATTCACCCCTCCACTTT. Residues: CASSVLTGFNSPLHF.

The V and J genes are TRBV10-3 and TRBJ2-2; the match to TRBD2 covers 7 bases. The CDR3 runs to 16 residues. Germline CDR1 ENHRY, CDR2 SYGVKD. The ends lost 7 bases at V and 0 bases at J; junction bases unmatched: 8. DNA for the CDR3: TGTGCCATCATGGGGGGGGTGACCGCGAACACCGGGGAGCTGTTTTTT. The encoded protein is CAIMGGVTANTGELFF.

This sequence joins TRBV12-5 and TRBJ2-1, with D unclear. Per germline, CDR1 LGHNT and CDR2 FRNRAP. The CDR3 runs 13 residues. V lost 1 base, J lost 6 bases, and 7 bases lay in between. The CDR3 sequence: CASGLEVINEQFF. CDR3 coding DNA: TGTGCTAGTGGTTTGGAAGTTATCAATGAGCAGTTCTTC. Full variable domain (rest looked up from reference TRBV12-5 and TRBJ2-1): DARVTQTPRHKVTEMGQEVTMRCQPILGHNTVFWYRQTMMQGLELLAYFRNRAPLDDSGMPKDRFSAEMPDATLATLKIQPSEPRDSAVYFCASGLEVINEQFFGPGTRLTVL.

This clonotype occurred a few times. This chain joins TRBV18 and TRBJ2-3, with 7 bases fitting TRBD1. V shed 3 bases, J shed 8 bases, and the junction held 5 bases outside the gene matches. This CDR3 comprises 13 residues. Germline V gives CDR1 KGHSH, CDR2 LQKENI. This chain's CDR3 is CASSPPAGGTQYF. DNA for the CDR3: TGTGCCAGCTCACCTCCGGCAGGGGGTACGCAGTATTTT.

This clonotype turned up a few times. V gene TRBV20-1 combines with J gene TRBJ2-7; the match to TRBD1 covers 7 bases. The CDR3 is made up of 14 amino acids. Looked up from germline, CDR1 is DFQATT and CDR2 is SNEGSKA (reference sequence). CDR3: CSAREGTDHYEQYV. CDR3 DNA sequence: TGCAGTGCAAGAGAGGGGACAGACCATTACGAGCAGTACGTC.

The genes are TRBV24-1 and TRBJ2-5, with D possibly called TRBD1 or TRBD2 (5 bases each). The CDR3 length is 15 residues. The germline V gene has CDR1 KGHDR and CDR2 SFDVKD. The V gene lost 4 bases and the J gene lost 2 bases, with 13 bases spanning the gap. The CDR3 protein is CATSDRQGRQETQYF. The DNA for the CDR3 is TGTGCCACCAGTGACCGGCAGGGACGGCAAGAGACCCAGTACTTC.

This chain links TRBV20-1 with TRBJ2-7; 8 nucleotides match TRBD1. Trimming removed 0 bases from V and 2 bases from J; junction bases left unmatched: 6. From germline, CDR1 is DFQATT and CDR2 SNEGSKA (reference sequence). The CDR3 spans 15 residues. The CDR3 sequence is CSARDYRQGTYEQYF. CDR3 DNA: TGCAGTGCTAGAGATTACCGACAGGGGACCTACGAGCAGTACTTC.

There are a few counts of this clonotype. This chain links TRBV5-1 with TRBJ2-5; 12 positions agree with TRBD1. Per the germline V gene, CDR1 is SGHRS and CDR2 is YFSETQ. This CDR3 comprises 15 residues. V was pared by 0 bases and J by 5 bases, with 2 bases of the junction left unmatched. The CDR3 DNA reads as TGCGCCAGCAGCTTGGCCGGGACAGGGGGCGAGACCCAGTACTTC. Its translation is CASSLAGTGGETQYF. The variable domain in full, with the rest retrieved from reference TRBV5-1 and TRBJ2-5, is KAGVTQTPRYLIKTRGQQVTLSCSPISGHRSVSWYQQTPGQGLQFLFEYFSETQRNKGNFPGRFSGRQFSNSRSEMNVSTLELGDSALYLCASSLAGTGGETQYFGPGTRLLVL.

The chain recombines TRBV12-3 or TRBV12-4 with TRBJ1-6, with D unresolved. V was clipped by 6 bases and J by 10 bases, with 10 bases between them. This CDR3 contains 12 residues. The CDR3 nucleotides are TGTGCCAGCAGACTGACATTGTCACCCCTCCACTTT. Amino acids: CASRLTLSPLHF.

This clonotype occurred a few times. The chain is built from TRBV20-1 and TRBJ2-3; TRBD2 agrees at 7 bases. With 6 bases clipped from V and 6 bases from J, the junction kept 12 bases outside the gene matches. Germline CDR1 is DFQATT and CDR2 is SNEGSKA (reference sequence). The CDR3 sequence is 14 residues long. The CDR3 protein is CSAPPPGGRDTQYF. The CDR3, as DNA: TGCAGTGCCCCGCCGCCGGGGGGTCGGGATACGCAGTATTTT.

This clonotype was observed a few times. The CDR3 sequence is CASRVTGREETQYF. CDR3 in DNA: TGTGCCAGCAGAGTTACAGGGAGGGAAGAGACCCAGTACTTC. This chain joins TRBV6-1 and TRBJ2-5, with D perhaps TRBD2 (7 bases). This CDR3 is 14 amino acids long. The V and J ends lost 6 bases and 3 bases respectively, with 14 bases between them. Germline V CDR1 and CDR2: MNHNS, SASEGT.

In this sample, this clonotype turned up a few times. V and J are TRBV19 and TRBJ2-3, with D unresolved. V dropped 10 bases and J dropped 0 bases, with 20 bases sitting between them. The CDR3 loop spans 16 amino acids. Looked up from germline, CDR1 is LNHDA and CDR2 is SQIVND (reference sequence). The CDR3 here is CANLELGFPSTDTQYF. In DNA form, the CDR3 reads TGTGCCAACCTTGAGCTTGGGTTCCCTAGCACAGATACGCAGTATTTT.

Ten or more counts support this clonotype. V usage is TRBV28 and J usage is TRBJ1-5; D unclear. Germline V gene sequence: CDR1 MDHEN, CDR2 SYDVKM. V lost 3 bases, J lost 5 bases, and 11 bases lay in between. CDR3 length equals 14 residues. The CDR3 DNA sequence: TGTGCCAGCAGTTTTGTGTACTCCCATCAGCCCCAGCATTTT. Its translation is CASSFVYSHQPQHF.

The V call is TRBV7-8, the J call TRBJ2-3; no firm D call. The CDR3 loop spans 14 amino acids. Trimming left V 3 bases short and J 9 bases short, with 16 bases between. Germline V gene lookup returns CDR1 SGHVS and CDR2 FQNEAQ. CDR3 DNA: TGTGCCAGCAGCTTGGGATCCGACGGGTGGACGCAGTATTTT. Protein product: CASSLGSDGWTQYF.

V gene TRBV5-6 combines with J gene TRBJ2-5; unclear D gene. The CDR3 length is 15 residues. V dropped 6 bases and J dropped 0 bases, with 15 bases sitting between them. CDR1 and CDR2 (germline): SGHDT, YYEEEE. The CDR3 region has the DNA TGTGCCAGCAATGTATGGGTGGGGTACCAAGAGACCCAGTACTTC. Translation gives CASNVWVGYQETQYF. The entire variable domain, with the rest obtained from reference TRBV5-6 and TRBJ2-5, is as follows: DAGVTQSPTHLIKTRGQQVTLRCSPKSGHDTVSWYQQALGQGPQFIFQYYEEEERQRGNFPDRFSGHQFPNYSSELNVNALLLGDSALYLCASNVWVGYQETQYFGPGTRLLVL.

The rearrangement joins TRBV4-3 to TRBJ1-5, with D possibly being TRBD1 (5 bases). This CDR3 comprises 16 residues. V dropped 0 bases and J dropped 6 bases, with 15 bases sitting between them. Germline V gene sequence: CDR1 LGHNA, CDR2 YSLEER. The CDR3 sequence is CASSQEASGDTQPQHF. The CDR3 region has the DNA TGCGCCAGCAGCCAAGAGGCGTCGGGGGATACTCAGCCCCAGCATTTT.

There are a few counts of this clonotype. V usage is TRBV7-2 and J usage is TRBJ2-3; TRBD2 might be the D (5 bases). V lost 3 bases to trimming and J lost 5 bases, with 9 bases between them. Germline V gene sequence: CDR1 SGHTA, CDR2 FQGNSA. The CDR3 is 13 residues long. CDR3 region: CASSFTRGDTQYF. The DNA for the CDR3 is TGTGCCAGCAGCTTCACCCGGGGAGATACGCAGTATTTT.

The rearrangement uses TRBV7-3 and TRBJ2-1; TRBD2 might be the D (5 bases). The CDR3 covers 14 residues. The germline V gene encodes CDR1 SGHTA and CDR2 FQGTGA. Trimming stripped 5 bases from V and 2 bases from J, with 10 bases between. The CDR3 reads CASSLPGAYNEQFF. The DNA of the CDR3 is TGTGCCAGCAGCCTCCCCGGGGCCTACAATGAGCAGTTCTTC.

In this sample, this clonotype turned up a few times. The chain links TRBV20-1 to TRBJ2-1; TRBD2 is a possible D gene (6 bases). From germline, CDR1 is DFQATT and CDR2 SNEGSKA (reference sequence). V dropped 1 base and J dropped 5 bases, with 12 bases sitting between them. This CDR3 spans 14 amino acids. In nucleotides, the CDR3 is TGCAGTGCTAGAGCGGGGGTCGGAAACAATGAGCAGTTCTTC. Translated, it gives CSARAGVGNNEQFF.

This clonotype was observed many times. This chain uses TRBV20-1 with TRBJ1-2, with D tentatively TRBD1 (5 bases). This CDR3 contains 15 residues. V shed 0 bases and J shed 8 bases, with 19 bases lying between them. CDR1 DFQATT and CDR2 SNEGSKA come from the germline V gene (reference sequence). The CDR3 loop reads CSARDKAQGAGGYTF. The CDR3 DNA reads as TGCAGTGCTAGAGATAAGGCCCAAGGGGCGGGAGGCTACACCTTC.

The V and J genes are TRBV4-2 and TRBJ2-4; TRBD2 agrees at 9 bases. The germline gives CDR1 LGHNA, CDR2 YNFKEQ. Germline trimming cut 3 bases from V and 5 bases from J; bases unmatched to any gene: 5. The CDR3 is made up of 15 amino acids. The DNA for the CDR3 is TGTGCCAGCAGCCACACGGGACTAGCAGAAAACATTCAGTACTTC. As protein: CASSHTGLAENIQYF.